This TCR beta chain was retrieved from a study of Tregs in tolerant kidney transplant recipients. This table comes from immunoSEQ multiplex PCR, and its TCRdb copy is limited to in-frame clones, with some not included. The repertoire includes roughly 80,000 clones, roughly 90% of them detected once, and roughly 1.4% sits in the top ten. The CDR3 spans 14 residues. Germline V gene data show CDR1 as SQVTM and CDR2 as ANQGSEA. Trimming took 6 bases from V and 0 from J; bases not matched to a gene: 6. Details on this clone: Its target is not known.

Recipients received nonmyeloablative bone marrow transplants from related graft donors, with transient mixed chimerism. Unstimulated regulatory T cells (CD4+CD25+CD127-), CD4+CD25- non-regulatory cells, CD4 and CD8 cells were FACS-sorted from thawed PBMCs. Study-wide points: Nucleotide sequences could not be compared across some patients' samples due to primer changes.

The material was CD4+ T cells from blood (PBMCs), obtained 24 months after the transplant. This TCR came from a human patient who received a combined kidney and bone marrow transplant. Some of these T cells may belong to the graft donor. The rearrangement joins TRBV29-1 to TRBJ1-1, with 8 bases aligning to TRBD1. The CDR3 reads CSVEKQGVNTEAFF. CDR3 bases: TGCAGCGTCGAAAAACAGGGGGTGAACACTGAAGCTTTCTTT.